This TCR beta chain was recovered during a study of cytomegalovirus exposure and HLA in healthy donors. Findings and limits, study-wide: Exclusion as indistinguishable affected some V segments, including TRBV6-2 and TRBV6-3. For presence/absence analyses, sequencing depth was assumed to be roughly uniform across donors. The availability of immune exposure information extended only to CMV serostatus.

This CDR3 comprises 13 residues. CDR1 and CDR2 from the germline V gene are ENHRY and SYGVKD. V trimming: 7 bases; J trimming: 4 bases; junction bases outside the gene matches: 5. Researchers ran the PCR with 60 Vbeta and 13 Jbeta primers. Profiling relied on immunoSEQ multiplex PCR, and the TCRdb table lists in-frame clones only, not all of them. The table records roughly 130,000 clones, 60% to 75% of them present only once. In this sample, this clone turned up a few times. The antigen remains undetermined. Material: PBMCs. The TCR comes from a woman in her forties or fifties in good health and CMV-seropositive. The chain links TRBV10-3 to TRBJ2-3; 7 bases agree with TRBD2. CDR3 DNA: TGTGCCATCACTGGGGGGGAGGCAGATACGCAGTATTTT. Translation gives CAITGGEADTQYF.